This T cell receptor beta chain was found in a study of STAT5B mutations in CD4+ large granular lymphocyte leukemia. Authors' methods: Lowest detectable productive clonotype frequency was 2.59 x 10-5. The protocol was immunoSEQ multiplex PCR, while the TCRdb copy is restricted to in-frame clones and leaves out a portion. The V and J calls and the clone size are those of that table, but D and trimming were determined from the DNA. Of about 30,000 clones listed, roughly 85% are singletons. Control samples were healthy donors' buffy coats. General study findings and limits: CD4-sorted patient repertoires seemed more clonal than healthy CD4+ repertoires.

Notes on this clone: What it recognizes is unknown.

This sequence was found in a human donor in good health. Sequencing input: CD4+ T cells from blood buffy coats.

CDR3 sequence (DNA): TGTGCCAGCAGCTTAGCAACAGGGGCGGAGACCCAGTACTTC. Translated, it gives CASSLATGAETQYF. The genes are TRBV7-9 and TRBJ2-5, with 7 bases lining up with TRBD1. This CDR3 spans 14 amino acids. V was pared by 0 bases and J by 5 bases, with 3 bases of the junction left unmatched. CDR1 is SEHNR and CDR2 is FQNEAQ in the germline V gene (reference sequence).